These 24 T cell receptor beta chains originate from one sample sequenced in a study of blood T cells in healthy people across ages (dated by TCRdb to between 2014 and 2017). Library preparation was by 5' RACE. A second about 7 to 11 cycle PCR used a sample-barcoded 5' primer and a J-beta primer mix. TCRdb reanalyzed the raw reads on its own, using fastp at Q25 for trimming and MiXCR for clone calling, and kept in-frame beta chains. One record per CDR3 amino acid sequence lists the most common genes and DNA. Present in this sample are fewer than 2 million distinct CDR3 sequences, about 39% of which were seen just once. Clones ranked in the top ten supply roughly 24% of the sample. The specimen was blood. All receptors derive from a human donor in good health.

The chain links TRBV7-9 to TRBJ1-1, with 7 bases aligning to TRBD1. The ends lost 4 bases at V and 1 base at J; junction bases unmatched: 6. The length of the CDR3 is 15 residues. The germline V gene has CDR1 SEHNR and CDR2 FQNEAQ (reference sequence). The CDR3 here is CASSSGQLPNTEAFF. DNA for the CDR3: TGTGCCAGCAGCTCGGGACAGTTGCCGAACACTGAAGCTTTCTTT.

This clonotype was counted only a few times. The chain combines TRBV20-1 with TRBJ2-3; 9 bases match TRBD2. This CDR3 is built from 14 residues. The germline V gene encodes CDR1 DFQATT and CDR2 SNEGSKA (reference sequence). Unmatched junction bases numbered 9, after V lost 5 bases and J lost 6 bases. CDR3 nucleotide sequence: TGCAGTGCTGATAGCGGGGGCCCCCCCGATACGCAGTATTTT. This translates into CSADSGGPPDTQYF.

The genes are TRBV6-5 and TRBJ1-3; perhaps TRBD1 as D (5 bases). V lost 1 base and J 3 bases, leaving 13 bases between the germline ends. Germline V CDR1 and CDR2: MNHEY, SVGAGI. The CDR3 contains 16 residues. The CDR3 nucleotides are TGTGCCAGCAGTTACTGGGGCAGGGAAGGTGGAAACACCATATATTTT. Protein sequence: CASSYWGREGGNTIYF.

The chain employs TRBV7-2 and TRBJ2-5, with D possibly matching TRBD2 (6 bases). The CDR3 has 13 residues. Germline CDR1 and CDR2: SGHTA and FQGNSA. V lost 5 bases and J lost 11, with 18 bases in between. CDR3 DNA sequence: TGTGCCAGCAGCGGGGGACGTACGGGGGAGCAGTACTTC. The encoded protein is CASSGGRTGEQYF. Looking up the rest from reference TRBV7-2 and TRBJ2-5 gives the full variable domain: GAGVSQSPSNKVTEKGKDVELRCDPISGHTALYWYRQSLGQGLEFLIYFQGNSAPDKSGLPSDRFSAERTGGSVSTLTIQRTQQEDSAVYLCASSGGRTGEQYFGPGTRLLVL.

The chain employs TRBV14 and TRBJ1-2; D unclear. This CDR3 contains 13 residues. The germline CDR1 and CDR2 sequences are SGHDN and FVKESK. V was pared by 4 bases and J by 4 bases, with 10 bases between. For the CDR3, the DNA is TGTGCCAGCAGCCTTTACAGCTCCTATGGCTACACCTTC. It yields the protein CASSLYSSYGYTF. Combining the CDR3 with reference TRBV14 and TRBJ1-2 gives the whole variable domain EAGVTQFPSHSVIEKGQTVTLRCDPISGHDNLYWYRRVMGKEIKFLLHFVKESKQDESGMPNNRFLAERTGGTYSTLKVQPAELEDSGVYFCASSLYSSYGYTFGSGTRLTVV.

The DNA of the CDR3 is TGCAGCGTTGCGGGCAGGGTCGTGAGAGAGACCCAGTACTTC. Amino acid sequence: CSVAGRVVRETQYF. The chain is built from TRBV29-1 and TRBJ2-5; possibly TRBD1 for D (5 bases). Germline CDR1 and CDR2: SQVTM and ANQGSEA. V was pared by 4 bases and J by 4 bases, with 16 bases between. There are 14 residues in the CDR3.

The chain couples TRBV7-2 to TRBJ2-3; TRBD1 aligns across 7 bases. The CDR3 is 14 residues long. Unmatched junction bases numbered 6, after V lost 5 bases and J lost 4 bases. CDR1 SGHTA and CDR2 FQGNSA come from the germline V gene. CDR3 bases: TGTGCCAGCAGCGCACAGGGGACCGCAGATACGCAGTATTTT. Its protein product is CASSAQGTADTQYF. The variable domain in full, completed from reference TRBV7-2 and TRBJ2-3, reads GAGVSQSPSNKVTEKGKDVELRCDPISGHTALYWYRQSLGQGLEFLIYFQGNSAPDKSGLPSDRFSAERTGGSVSTLTIQRTQQEDSAVYLCASSAQGTADTQYFGPGTRLTVL.

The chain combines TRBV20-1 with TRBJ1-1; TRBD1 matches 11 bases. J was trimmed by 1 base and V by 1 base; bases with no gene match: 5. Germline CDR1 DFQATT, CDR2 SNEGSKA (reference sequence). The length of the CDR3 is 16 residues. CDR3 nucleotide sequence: TGCAGTGCTAGAGCCAAGGACAGGGGGCCGAACACTGAAGCTTTCTTT. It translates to CSARAKDRGPNTEAFF.

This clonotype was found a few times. CDR3 protein: CSAPENYGYTF. CDR3 DNA sequence: TGCAGTGCCCCGGAGAACTATGGCTACACCTTC. The rearrangement uses TRBV20-1 and TRBJ1-2; D unresolved. The CDR3 sequence is 11 residues long. Germline values: CDR1 DFQATT, CDR2 SNEGSKA (reference sequence). V shed 6 bases and J shed 2 bases, with 7 bases lying between them.

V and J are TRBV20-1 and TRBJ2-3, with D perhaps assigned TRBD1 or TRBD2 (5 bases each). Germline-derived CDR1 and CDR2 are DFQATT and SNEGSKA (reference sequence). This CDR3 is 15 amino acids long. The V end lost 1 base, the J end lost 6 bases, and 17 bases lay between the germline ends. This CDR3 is CSARGDPPLWDTQYF. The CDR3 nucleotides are TGCAGTGCTAGAGGGGACCCGCCCCTCTGGGATACGCAGTATTTT.

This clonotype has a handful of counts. The CDR3 spells CASKGGGLAGDTGELFF. CDR3 sequence (DNA): TGTGCCAGCAAAGGGGGAGGGCTAGCGGGAGACACCGGGGAGCTGTTTTTT. The chain uses TRBV28 and TRBJ2-2; 10 nucleotides line up with TRBD2. This CDR3 is built from 17 residues. V lost 7 bases and J lost 3; bases outside the gene matches: 11. Germline CDR1 and CDR2: MDHEN and SYDVKM.

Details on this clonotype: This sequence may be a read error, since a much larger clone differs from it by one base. The CDR3, as DNA: TGTGCCAGCAGGTTAGCGGGGGCTACGATCTCCTACAATGAGCAGTACTTC. It encodes CASRLAGATISYNEQYF. This rearrangement joins TRBV12-3 or TRBV12-4 to TRBJ2-4; 9 positions match TRBD2. The CDR3 contains 17 residues.

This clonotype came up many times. The CDR3 is CSVEGAAVTDTQYF. In DNA, the CDR3 is TGCAGCGTTGAGGGGGCAGCCGTCACAGATACGCAGTATTTT. The chain uses TRBV29-1 and TRBJ2-3; TRBD1 is a possible D gene (6 bases). V lost 3 bases to trimming and J lost 2 bases, with 12 bases between them. The germline gives CDR1 SQVTM, CDR2 ANQGSEA. The CDR3 is 14 amino acids.

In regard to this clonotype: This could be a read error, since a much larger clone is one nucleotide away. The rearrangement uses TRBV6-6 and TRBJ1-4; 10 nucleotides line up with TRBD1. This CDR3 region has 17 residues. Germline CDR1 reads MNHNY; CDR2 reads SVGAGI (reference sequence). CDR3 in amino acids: CASSWDRGVTTSEKLFF. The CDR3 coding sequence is TGTGCCAGCAGTTGGGACAGGGGAGTCACAACTAGTGAAAAACTGTTTTTT.

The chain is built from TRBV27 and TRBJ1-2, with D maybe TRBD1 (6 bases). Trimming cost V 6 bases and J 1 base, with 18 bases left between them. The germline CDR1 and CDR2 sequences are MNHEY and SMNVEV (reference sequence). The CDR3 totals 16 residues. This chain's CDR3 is CASSALGQPFNYGYTF. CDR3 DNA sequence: TGTGCCAGCAGCGCGCTCGGACAGCCTTTTAACTATGGCTACACCTTC.

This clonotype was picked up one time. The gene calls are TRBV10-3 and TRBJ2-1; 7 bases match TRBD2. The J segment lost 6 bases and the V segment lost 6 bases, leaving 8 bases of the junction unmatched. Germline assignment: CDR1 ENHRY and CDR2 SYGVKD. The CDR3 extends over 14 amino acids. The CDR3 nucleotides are TGTGCCATCAGAGGGGCGGGGAGGGCCAATGAGCAGTTCTTC. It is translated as CAIRGAGRANEQFF.

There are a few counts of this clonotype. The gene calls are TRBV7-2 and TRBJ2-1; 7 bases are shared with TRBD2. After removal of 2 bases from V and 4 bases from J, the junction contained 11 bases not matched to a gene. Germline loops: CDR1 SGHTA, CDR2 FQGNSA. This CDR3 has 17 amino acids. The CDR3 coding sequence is TGTGCCAGCAGCTTAATAGACATAAAAGCGGGGTACAATGAGCAGTTCTTC. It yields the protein CASSLIDIKAGYNEQFF.

The CDR3 DNA reads as TGTGCCAGCAGCTTAGGTCCCCAGGGTCTTGGCTACACCTTC. It yields the protein CASSLGPQGLGYTF. The chain recombines TRBV11-2 with TRBJ1-2, with D possibly TRBD1 on 5 matching bases. V was clipped by 1 base and J by 7 bases, with 13 bases between them. The CDR3 is 14 residues long. The V gene's germline CDR1 is SGHAT and CDR2 FQNNGV.

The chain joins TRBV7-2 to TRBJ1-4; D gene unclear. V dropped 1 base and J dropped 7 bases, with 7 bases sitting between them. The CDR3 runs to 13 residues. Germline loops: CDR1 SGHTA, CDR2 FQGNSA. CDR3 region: CASSLVYSEKLFF. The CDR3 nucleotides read TGTGCCAGCAGCTTAGTTTACAGTGAAAAACTGTTTTTT.

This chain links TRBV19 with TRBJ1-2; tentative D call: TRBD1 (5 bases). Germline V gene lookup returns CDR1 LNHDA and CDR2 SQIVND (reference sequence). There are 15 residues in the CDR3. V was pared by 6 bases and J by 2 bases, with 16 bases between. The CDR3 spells CASRPGRTKNYGYTF. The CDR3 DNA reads TGTGCCAGTAGGCCAGGGAGAACTAAGAACTATGGCTACACCTTC.

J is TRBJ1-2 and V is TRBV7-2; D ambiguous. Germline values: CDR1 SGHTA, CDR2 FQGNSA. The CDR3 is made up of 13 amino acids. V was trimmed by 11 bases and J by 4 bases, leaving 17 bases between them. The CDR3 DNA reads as TGTGCCGCCAGGCGGGCGCAGTTCTATGGCTACACCTTC. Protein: CAARRAQFYGYTF.

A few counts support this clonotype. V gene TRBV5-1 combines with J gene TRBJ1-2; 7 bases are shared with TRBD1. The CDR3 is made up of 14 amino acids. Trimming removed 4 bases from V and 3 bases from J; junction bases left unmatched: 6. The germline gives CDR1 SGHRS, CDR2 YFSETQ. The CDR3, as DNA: TGCGCCAGCAGCGCAATAACAGGGGACTATGGCTACACCTTC. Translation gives CASSAITGDYGYTF.

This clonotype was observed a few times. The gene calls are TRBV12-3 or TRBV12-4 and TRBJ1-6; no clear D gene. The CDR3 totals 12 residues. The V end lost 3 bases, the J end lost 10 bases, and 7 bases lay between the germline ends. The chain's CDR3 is CASSLIPSPLHF. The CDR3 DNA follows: TGTGCCAGCAGTTTGATCCCGTCACCCCTCCACTTT.

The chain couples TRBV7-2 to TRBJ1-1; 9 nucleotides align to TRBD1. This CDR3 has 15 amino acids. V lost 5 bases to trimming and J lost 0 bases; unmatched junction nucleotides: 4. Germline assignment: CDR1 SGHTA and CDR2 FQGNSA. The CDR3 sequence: CASSRQGGLNTEAFF. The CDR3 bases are TGTGCCAGCAGCCGACAGGGGGGGCTGAACACTGAAGCTTTCTTT.